Listed below are T cell receptor beta chains from one sample, sequenced in a study of response to subunit inactivated influenza vaccine. TCRdb analysed the RT-PCR reads with MiXCR anew, one entry per CDR3 protein. This sample has almost 600,000 distinct CDR3 sequences, with less than 15% found just once. The sequencing here drew on PBMCs from blood, taken approximately 12 days after vaccination. These receptors were taken from a man in his fifties or sixties who received an inactivated influenza vaccine. Both conserved end residues are part of each CDR3. The D gene is left open where the match is weak. Rows may omit the clone size; those that give it use once, few, many or a size class.

TGCAGTGCTAGGGAGGACAGCAGAAATCAGCCCCAGCATTTT | CSAREDSRNQPQHF | NA | TRBJ1-5 | TRBV20-1 | NA
TGTGCCAGCAGGCTCGGGACCACAGATACGCAGTATTTT | CASRLGTTDTQYF | NA | TRBJ2-3 | TRBV28 | NA
TGTGCCAGCAGCTTCCTCAGGGGTAAAGAGACCCAGTACTTC | CASSFLRGKETQYF | NA | TRBJ2-5 | TRBV7-2 | few
TGTGCCAGCATCCCAGGGGGTTCGTACAATGAGCAGTTCTTC | CASIPGGSYNEQFF | TRBD1 | TRBJ2-1 | TRBV6-2/TRBV6-3 | NA
TGCAGTGCTAGAGACGGGAGAAGGATAGATACGCAGTATTTT | CSARDGRRIDTQYF | NA | TRBJ2-3 | TRBV20-1 | NA
TGTGCCAGCAGCGGAATGAGACATCGACCTACCTACGAGCAGTACTTC | CASSGMRHRPTYEQYF | NA | TRBJ2-7 | TRBV9 | NA
TGTGCCATCAGTGAGTCGAGAGGTCGAGCTAACTATGGCTACACCTTC | CAISESRGRANYGYTF | NA | TRBJ1-2 | TRBV10-3 | few
TGTGCCAGCAGCCAAACTACCGGCGGCGGGGAGCTGTTTTTT | CASSQTTGGGELFF | NA | TRBJ2-2 | TRBV12-3/TRBV12-4 | few
TGTGCCAGCAGTTTATGGCAGAAAGAGACCCAGTACTTC | CASSLWQKETQYF | NA | TRBJ2-5 | TRBV12-3/TRBV12-4 | few
TGCAGTGCTATCTCGCGGGGGGGCCCTTACAATGAGCAGTTCTTC | CSAISRGGPYNEQFF | TRBD2 | TRBJ2-1 | TRBV20-1 | NA
TGCGCCAGCAGTAAGGACCGATATGGCTACACCTTC | CASSKDRYGYTF | NA | TRBJ1-2 | TRBV4-3 | many
TGTGCCAGCAGCAAAAAAGCACCAAGAGTCCTCCACTTT | CASSKKAPRVLHF | NA | TRBJ1-6 | TRBV21-1 | NA
TGTGCCAGCAGCTTTAATCTCCGGGTCGAGACCCAGTACTTC | CASSFNLRVETQYF | NA | TRBJ2-5 | TRBV7-9 | NA
TGCAGCGCCGGAATGCGGAGTAACACTGAAGCTTTCTTT | CSAGMRSNTEAFF | NA | TRBJ1-1 | TRBV29-1 | NA
TGTGCCAGCAGTTACTTTCGGGTGGGACAGGGAACCTACGAGCAGTACTTC | CASSYFRVGQGTYEQYF | TRBD1 | TRBJ2-7 | TRBV6-5 | NA